This T cell receptor beta chain was captured by sequencing in a study of response to subunit inactivated influenza vaccine. Study-level results: Researchers suggested that each seasonal influenza vaccination recruits few new T cells.

TCRdb recomputed calls from the RT-PCR reads with MiXCR, one row per CDR3 protein. This sample has approximately 570,000 distinct CDR3 sequences, with less than 10% found just once. There are many counts of this clonotype. Its target is unknown. The CDR3 runs 13 residues. Trimming took 7 bases from V and 5 from J; bases not matched to a gene: 7. This chain joins TRBV12-3 or TRBV12-4 and TRBJ1-2; 7 nucleotides align to TRBD1. The specimen comprised PBMCs from blood, sampled roughly 24 months after vaccination. This receptor was taken from a man between 45 and 75 years old who received an inactivated influenza vaccine. The CDR3 DNA is TGTGCCAGCAAGCAGACAGGGAGATATGGCTACACCTTC. Residues: CASKQTGRYGYTF.